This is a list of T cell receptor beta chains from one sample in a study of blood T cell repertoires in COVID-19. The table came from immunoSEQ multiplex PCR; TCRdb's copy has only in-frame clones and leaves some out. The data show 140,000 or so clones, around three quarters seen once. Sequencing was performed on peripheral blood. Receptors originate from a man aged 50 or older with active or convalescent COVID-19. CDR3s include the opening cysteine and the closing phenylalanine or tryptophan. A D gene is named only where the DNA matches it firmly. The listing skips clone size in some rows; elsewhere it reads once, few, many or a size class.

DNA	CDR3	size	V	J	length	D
TGTGCCAGTAGTACGGACAGGGGTGGCACAGATACGCAGTATTTT	CASSTDRGGTDTQYF	-	TRBV19	TRBJ2-3	15	TRBD1
TGTGCCAGCACACTAGCGGGAAGGGAGACCCAGTACTTC	CASTLAGRETQYF	once	TRBV25-1	TRBJ2-5	13	TRBD2
TGTGCCAGCAGCTTAACGGGTAGCGGGTACGAGCAGTACTTC	CASSLTGSGYEQYF	-	TRBV7-3	TRBJ2-7	14	TRBD2
TGCAGCGTAGACCGGCAGGGTAGAAATGGCTACACCTTC	CSVDRQGRNGYTF	-	TRBV29-1	TRBJ1-2	13	-
TGTGCCAGCAGTCCACAGGGGGGAGATACGCAGTATTTT	CASSPQGGDTQYF	once	TRBV28	TRBJ2-3	13	TRBD1
TGTGCCAGCAGCTTCGTCGCTAGCGGGAGATCCGGGGAGCTGTTTTTT	CASSFVASGRSGELFF	-	TRBV11-2	TRBJ2-2	16	TRBD2
TGCAGCGTTGAAACTGGTCGAAATGAGCAGTTCTTC	CSVETGRNEQFF	-	TRBV29-1	TRBJ2-1	12	-
TGTGCCAGCAGCGTAGGGGCTAGCGGGATACTAGAGACCCAGTACTTC	CASSVGASGILETQYF	-	TRBV9	TRBJ2-5	16	TRBD2
TGTGCCAGCAGGTATCCGGGACAGATAACCACAGATACGCAGTATTTT	CASRYPGQITTDTQYF	-	TRBV28	TRBJ2-3	16	TRBD1
TGTGCCAGTAGTATAGAGGCCTCTGGAAACACCATATATTTT	CASSIEASGNTIYF	-	TRBV19	TRBJ1-3	14	-
TGTGCCAGCAGCGCCGTATCCCCCGGAGGTACGCAGTATTTT	CASSAVSPGGTQYF	-	TRBV9	TRBJ2-3	14	-
TGTGCCAGCAGCTCCGGACTAGCGGGAGGTGGGGAGACCCAGTACTTC	CASSSGLAGGGETQYF	-	TRBV5-4	TRBJ2-5	16	TRBD2
TGTGCCACCAGTTTGACTGGCAGACGAGAGCAGTTCTTC	CATSLTGRREQFF	-	TRBV24-1	TRBJ2-1	13	-
TGTGCCAGCTCACATGGGGACAGGGGCGCCGACACCTTC	CASSHGDRGADTF	-	TRBV18	TRBJ1-2	13	TRBD1
TGTGCCAGCAGCTTACGGAGCAATCAGCCCCAGCATTTT	CASSLRSNQPQHF	-	TRBV7-2	TRBJ1-5	13	-
TGTGCCAGCAGCTTAGGTCAGGCTGCAACTAATGAAAAACTGTTTTTT	CASSLGQAATNEKLFF	-	TRBV11-2	TRBJ1-4	16	-
TGTGCCAGCTCACCACGGACAGGGGACAATGAGCAGTTCTTC	CASSPRTGDNEQFF	few	TRBV18	TRBJ2-1	14	TRBD1
TGTGCCAGCAGCGTAGCGGTACAGGGTAACTATGGCTACACCTTC	CASSVAVQGNYGYTF	few	TRBV9	TRBJ1-2	15	-
TGTGCCAGCAGCAGGACAGGGGGAGGAAACTATGGCTACACCTTC	CASSRTGGGNYGYTF	once	TRBV7-2	TRBJ1-2	15	TRBD1
TGTGCCAGCAGCCGACTTAATGAAAAACTGTTTTTT	CASSRLNEKLFF	-	TRBV9	TRBJ1-4	12	-
TGTGCCAGCAGCCAAGATGCGCGGGCAGTTTATAGCGGGAGGTACACAGATACGCAGTATTTT	CASSQDARAVYSGRYTDTQYF	-	TRBV4-2	TRBJ2-3	21	TRBD2
TGCGCCAGCAGCTTGGGGACAGGGAGCAATCAGCCCCAGCATTTT	CASSLGTGSNQPQHF	-	TRBV5-1	TRBJ1-5	15	TRBD1
TGTGCCAGCAGCTTGTTAGCGGAATCCTACAATGAGCAGTTCTTC	CASSLLAESYNEQFF	few	TRBV5-4	TRBJ2-1	15	-
TGTGCCTGGAGTCCCGGTGATGGGGCCACTGAAGCTTTCTTT	CAWSPGDGATEAFF	-	TRBV30	TRBJ1-1	14	-
TGTGCCAGCAAGGAAGGTGACAGCAACTATGGCTACACCTTC	CASKEGDSNYGYTF	few	TRBV2	TRBJ1-2	14	-